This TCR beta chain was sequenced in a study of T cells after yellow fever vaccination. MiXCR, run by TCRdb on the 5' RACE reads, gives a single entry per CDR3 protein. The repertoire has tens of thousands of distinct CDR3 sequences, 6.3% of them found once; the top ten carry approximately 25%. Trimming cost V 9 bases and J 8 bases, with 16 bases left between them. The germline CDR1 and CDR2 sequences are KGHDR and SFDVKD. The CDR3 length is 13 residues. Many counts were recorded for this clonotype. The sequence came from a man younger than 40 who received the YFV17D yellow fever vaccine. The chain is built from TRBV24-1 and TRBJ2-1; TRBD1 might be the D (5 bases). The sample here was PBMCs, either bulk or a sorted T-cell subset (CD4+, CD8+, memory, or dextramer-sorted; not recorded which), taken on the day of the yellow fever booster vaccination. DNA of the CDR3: TGTGCCACCGCTGGACACCCCCCCCATGAGCAGTTCTTC. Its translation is CATAGHPPHEQFF.